These 9 T cell receptor beta chains were all obtained from the same sample, sequenced in a study of spatial heterogeneity in lung cancer. Their cognate antigens are unknown. MiXCR was run by TCRdb on the 5' RACE reads, yielding one entry per CDR3 protein. Among some 7,800 distinct CDR3 sequences listed, over 5% were seen once. Findings of the study overall: It was found that expanded intratumoral alpha and beta TCR counts tracked tumor mutation counts.

Time point indicated: sample taken at primary tumor resection. This specimen consisted of lung tumor tissue, obtained at surgery. The receptor source for this set is a male donor with early-stage non-small cell lung cancer.

The rearrangement links TRBV7-6 to TRBJ1-4, with TRBD1 identical over 8 bases. V was clipped by 2 bases and J by 6 bases; unmatched bases: 5. The CDR3 is 15 residues long. The germline V gene encodes CDR1 SGHVS and CDR2 FNYEAQ. The CDR3 sequence is CASSLSDRGYEKLFF. The DNA of the CDR3 is TGTGCCAGCAGCTTAAGTGACAGGGGCTATGAAAAACTGTTTTTT.

In its sample, this clonotype was seen many times. This CDR3 reads CASSLTSGRAIGEQFF. The DNA of the CDR3 is TGTGCCAGCAGCTTAACGAGCGGGAGGGCCATCGGTGAGCAGTTCTTC. This chain uses TRBV7-3 with TRBJ2-1; 10 nucleotides line up with TRBD2. The germline CDR1 and CDR2 sequences are SGHTA and FQGTGA. The CDR3 sequence is 16 residues long. With V trimmed by 0 bases and J by 9 bases, 8 bases remained unmatched.

By share, this clonotype counts as medium-sized. The CDR3 spells CSVEEADYNEQFF. Here the CDR3 DNA reads TGCAGCGTTGAAGAAGCCGACTACAATGAGCAGTTCTTC. The chain combines TRBV29-1 with TRBJ2-1; no definite D call. Trimming cost V 0 bases and J 3 bases, with 6 bases left between them. The CDR3 loop spans 13 amino acids. Germline assignment: CDR1 SQVTM and CDR2 ANQGSEA.

This clonotype appeared many times. The chain couples TRBV7-9 to TRBJ2-1, with D perhaps TRBD2 (5 bases). V dropped 1 base and J dropped 10 bases, with 32 bases sitting between them. This CDR3 region has 20 residues. The germline V gene encodes CDR1 SEHNR and CDR2 FQNEAQ (reference sequence). The CDR3 spells CASSLGVETGLERGVREQFF. CDR3 DNA: TGTGCCAGCAGCTTAGGCGTGGAAACGGGATTAGAGCGTGGAGTTCGGGAGCAGTTCTTC. The entire variable domain, with the rest obtained from reference TRBV7-9 and TRBJ2-1, is as follows: DTGVSQNPRHKITKRGQNVTFRCDPISEHNRLYWYRQTLGQGPEFLTYFQNEAQLEKSRLLSDRFSAERPKGSFSTLEIQRTEQGDSAMYLCASSLGVETGLERGVREQFFGPGTRLTVL.

The CDR3, as DNA: TGTGCCAGCAGTTTCCCCCCCCAGGGAAGACAGATTGAAGCTTTCTTT. This encodes CASSFPPQGRQIEAFF. The genes are TRBV12-3 or TRBV12-4 and TRBJ1-1; TRBD1 is a possible D gene (5 bases). The ends were cut back, 3 bases at V and 7 bases at J, with 21 bases in the middle. This CDR3 has 16 amino acids.

Only a few counts were recorded for this clonotype. The gene calls are TRBV11-1 and TRBJ2-1; TRBD2 matches at 9 bases. The V segment lost 3 bases and the J segment 4 bases; nucleotides outside the gene matches: 19. This CDR3 spans 20 amino acids. In germline, CDR1 is SGHAT, CDR2 FQDESV (reference sequence). The CDR3 region has the DNA TGTGCCAGCAGCTTCTTACCTTTTACACCCTTAGCGGGAGCGTACAATGAGCAGTTCTTC. Its translation: CASSFLPFTPLAGAYNEQFF. Combining the CDR3 with reference TRBV11-1 and TRBJ2-1 gives the whole variable domain EAEVAQSPRYKITEKSQAVAFWCDPISGHATLYWYRQILGQGPELLVQFQDESVVDDSQLPKDRFSAERLKGVDSTLKIQPAELGDSAMYLCASSFLPFTPLAGAYNEQFFGPGTRLTVL.

This clonotype was recorded many times. The V gene is TRBV12-3 or TRBV12-4, the J gene TRBJ2-3; the D gene is possibly TRBD2 (6 bases). This CDR3 spans 14 amino acids. The V end lost 3 bases, the J end lost 2 bases, and 9 bases lay between the germline ends. The CDR3 spells CASSLGLFTDTQYF. The CDR3 nucleotides read TGTGCCAGCAGTTTGGGACTTTTCACAGATACGCAGTATTTT.

This clonotype was seen repeatedly, ten times or more. Here the CDR3 DNA reads TGCGCCAGCAGCATCAGCAGGGGTTCTGGAAACACCATATATTTT. Encoded protein: CASSISRGSGNTIYF. This rearrangement joins TRBV4-1 to TRBJ1-3; possibly TRBD1 for D (6 bases). The germline V and J ends were trimmed by 5 bases and 1 base, with 12 bases remaining between them. The germline CDR1 and CDR2 sequences are MGHRA and YSYEKL. This CDR3 has 15 residues.

In this sample, this clonotype turned up a few times. The chain uses TRBV6-5 and TRBJ2-3; D is perhaps TRBD1 (6 bases). Germline values: CDR1 MNHEY, CDR2 SVGAGI. Trimming removed 2 bases at V and 3 bases at J, with 15 bases between. CDR3 length equals 16 residues. Here the CDR3 DNA reads TGTGCCAGCAGTTACCGAGGGGCAGGGGTGACAGATACGCAGTATTTT. As protein: CASSYRGAGVTDTQYF.